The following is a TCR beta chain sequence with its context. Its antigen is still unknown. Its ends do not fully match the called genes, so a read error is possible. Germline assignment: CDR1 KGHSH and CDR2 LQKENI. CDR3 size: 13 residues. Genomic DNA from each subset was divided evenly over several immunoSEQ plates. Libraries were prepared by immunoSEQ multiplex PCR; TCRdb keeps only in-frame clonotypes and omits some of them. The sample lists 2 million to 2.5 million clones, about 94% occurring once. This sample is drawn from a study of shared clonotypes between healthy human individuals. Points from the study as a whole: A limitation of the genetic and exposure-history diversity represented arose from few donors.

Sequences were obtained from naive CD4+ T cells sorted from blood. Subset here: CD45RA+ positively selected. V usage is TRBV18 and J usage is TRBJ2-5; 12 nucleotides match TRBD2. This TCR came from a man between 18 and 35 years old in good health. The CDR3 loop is CATSGLAGETQYF. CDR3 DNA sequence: TGTGCCACCTCAGGACTAGCGGGGGAGACCCAGTACTTC.